This TCR beta chain emerged from a study of cytomegalovirus exposure and HLA in healthy donors. Primers included in the PCR were 60 Vbeta and 13 Jbeta primers. The table came from immunoSEQ multiplex PCR; TCRdb's copy has only in-frame clones and leaves some out. The data contain about 180,000 clones, about 80% of them singletons. Comment on this clone: Its matching antigen is unknown.

Study results and caveats: Some public TCRs appeared in many individuals, while most sequences were rare.

The length of the CDR3 is 15 residues. Germline CDR1 reads SGDLS; CDR2 reads YYNGEE. Trimming cost V 2 bases and J 5 bases; bases outside gene matches: 9. The source material was PBMCs. This sequence was found in a woman aged 55-70 years in good health and CMV-seropositive. The chain carries TRBV9 and TRBJ2-5; the match to TRBD2 covers 7 bases. The CDR3 DNA follows: TGTGCCAGCAGCGTGGAGGGAGGGCCTTGGGAGACCCAGTACTTC. It encodes CASSVEGGPWETQYF.